These 30 T cell receptor beta chains were sequenced from one sample in a study of STAT3 mutations in large granular lymphocyte leukemia. Overall study findings and caveats: In T-cell large granular lymphocyte leukemia, about half of patients showed multiple immunodominant subclonotypes.

Their specific antigens are unknown. Profiled with immunoSEQ multiplex PCR; TCRdb holds only in-frame clones, not every one. This repertoire shows approximately 45,000 clones, about 81% found once; its top ten account for less than 0.55%. Sequencing was performed on PBMCs. Receptors were obtained from a human donor with T large granular lymphocyte leukemia. Some clones in this sample may be carry-over from other donors' samples.

The gene calls are TRBV11-2 and TRBJ1-2; D is uncertain. Between the trimmed V and J ends, which lost 1 base and 5 bases, there was a span of 11 bases. The CDR3 is made up of 14 amino acids. Germline V lookup: CDR1 SGHAT, CDR2 FQNNGV. CDR3 DNA sequence: TGTGCCAGCAGCTTAGGGGTGGGCAAGTATGGCTACACCTTC. Translating it yields CASSLGVGKYGYTF.

The chain's CDR3 is CASSLEGRANTEAFF. The CDR3 DNA reads as TGTGCCAGCAGCTTAGAGGGGAGGGCGAACACTGAAGCTTTCTTT. V and J are TRBV13 and TRBJ1-1; D may be TRBD1 (5 bases). V was cut by 1 base and J by 1 base, with 10 bases left in between. The CDR3 extends over 15 amino acids. Germline V lookup: CDR1 PRHDT, CDR2 FYEKMQ (reference sequence).

The V and J genes are TRBV6-5 and TRBJ2-7; D gene unclear. The V end lost 10 bases, the J end lost 4 bases, and 17 bases lay between the germline ends. The CDR3 sequence is 13 residues long. CDR1 MNHEY and CDR2 SVGAGI come from the germline V gene. For the CDR3, the DNA is TGTGCCACCCGGCCATGGTCGACGTACGAGCAGTACTTC. As protein: CATRPWSTYEQYF.

The rearrangement joins TRBV10-3 to TRBJ1-3; D uncertain. The CDR3 length is 14 residues. The germline CDR1 and CDR2 sequences are ENHRY and SYGVKD. Trimming cost V 10 bases and J 0 bases, with 13 bases left between them. The CDR3 bases are TGTGCCACCGGCGGTGGGAACTCTGGAAACACCATATATTTT. This sequence encodes CATGGGNSGNTIYF.

V usage is TRBV5-6 and J usage is TRBJ1-2; D is perhaps TRBD1 (5 bases). The germline V and J ends were trimmed by 0 bases and 6 bases, with 18 bases remaining between them. The V gene's germline CDR1 is SGHDT and CDR2 YYEEEE. The CDR3 contains 16 residues. CDR3 coding DNA: TGTGCCAGCAGCTTGGAATCGTTCGGGGGTTGGGATGGCTACACCTTC. Protein sequence: CASSLESFGGWDGYTF.

This chain connects TRBV7-8 to TRBJ1-5; a possible D gene is TRBD1 (6 bases). V was pared by 5 bases and J by 2 bases, with 16 bases between. Looked up from germline, CDR1 is SGHVS and CDR2 is FQNEAQ. The CDR3 runs to 16 residues. CDR3 amino acids: CASSINPGTRNQPQHF. As DNA, the CDR3 is TGTGCCAGCAGCATTAACCCCGGGACACGCAATCAGCCCCAGCATTTT.

The chain combines TRBV9 with TRBJ2-7; no definite D call. Deletions cut 0 bases from V and 0 bases from J, with 7 bases between. This CDR3 is 14 amino acids long. Germline CDR1 SGDLS, CDR2 YYNGEE. The DNA of the CDR3 is TGTGCCAGCAGCGTAGGGAGCGACTCCTACGAGCAGTACTTC. It yields the protein CASSVGSDSYEQYF.

The rearrangement links TRBV5-1 to TRBJ2-7, with D perhaps TRBD1 or TRBD2 (6 bases each). Germline CDR1 reads SGHRS; CDR2 reads YFSETQ. The CDR3 is 16 residues long. The V end was cut by 2 bases, the J end by 3 bases, with 18 bases between. The CDR3 here is CASSLPLGGLSYEQYF. The DNA for the CDR3 is TGCGCCAGCAGCTTACCCCTGGGGGGCTTAAGCTACGAGCAGTACTTC.

The chain is built from TRBV5-1 and TRBJ1-1; D gene ambiguous. The germline V gene encodes CDR1 SGHRS and CDR2 YFSETQ. V gave up 0 bases and J gave up 0 bases, with 9 bases separating them. The CDR3 covers 15 residues. In nucleotides, the CDR3 is TGCGCCAGCAGCTTGGGAAAAGGCTTGAACACTGAAGCTTTCTTT. Translation gives CASSLGKGLNTEAFF. Together with reference TRBV5-1 and TRBJ1-1, the CDR3 gives the full variable domain: KAGVTQTPRYLIKTRGQQVTLSCSPISGHRSVSWYQQTPGQGLQFLFEYFSETQRNKGNFPGRFSGRQFSNSRSEMNVSTLELGDSALYLCASSLGKGLNTEAFFGQGTRLTVV.

The genes are TRBV28 and TRBJ1-6; 8 nucleotides line up with TRBD1. The CDR3 covers 16 residues. Germline CDR1 MDHEN, CDR2 SYDVKM. The J segment lost 9 bases and the V segment lost 6 bases, leaving 13 bases of the junction unmatched. The CDR3 sequence is CASSRFRSGGGSPLHF. Here the CDR3 DNA reads TGTGCCAGCAGCCGATTTCGGTCAGGGGGCGGTTCACCCCTCCACTTT.

V usage is TRBV27 and J usage is TRBJ1-5; D gene unclear. V was cut by 5 bases and J by 0 bases, with 8 bases left in between. The germline gives CDR1 MNHEY, CDR2 SMNVEV (reference sequence). The length of the CDR3 is 14 residues. The CDR3 loop is CASSREYSNQPQHF. The DNA for the CDR3 is TGTGCCAGCAGTCGAGAGTATAGCAATCAGCCCCAGCATTTT.

The V gene is TRBV6-1, the J gene TRBJ2-7; 10 nucleotides agree with TRBD1. V dropped 7 bases and J dropped 3; count of bases not matched to a gene: 6. The germline V gene encodes CDR1 MNHNS and CDR2 SASEGT. CDR3 length: 14 residues. CDR3 sequence reads: CASTRTGGLYEQYF. Here the CDR3 DNA reads TGTGCCAGCACAAGGACAGGGGGGCTCTACGAGCAGTACTTC.

This clone was observed once. The V gene is TRBV7-8, the J gene TRBJ2-5; a weak D match, TRBD2 (6 bases). V shed 5 bases and J shed 5 bases, with 12 bases lying between them. This CDR3 comprises 13 residues. Germline V CDR1 and CDR2: SGHVS, FQNEAQ. In DNA form, the CDR3 reads TGTGCCAGCAGCCGGGGGAGTCGGGAGACCCAGTACTTC. Its translation: CASSRGSRETQYF.

The rearrangement uses TRBV2 and TRBJ1-6, with D perhaps matching TRBD1 (5 bases). Germline CDR1 and CDR2: SNHLY and FYNNEI. V lost 3 bases to trimming and J lost 10 bases, with 10 bases between them. CDR3 length: 13 amino acids. The CDR3 here is CASSEEGTSPLHF. The CDR3 DNA reads TGTGCCAGCAGTGAGGAGGGGACCTCACCCCTCCACTTT.

The rearrangement joins TRBV2 to TRBJ1-1, with D perhaps matching TRBD1 (5 bases). Trimming removed 5 bases at V and 5 bases at J, with 12 bases between. CDR3 length: 13 amino acids. The V gene's germline CDR1 is SNHLY and CDR2 FYNNEI. The CDR3 protein is CASSSWGRTEAFF. CDR3 nucleotides: TGTGCCAGCAGTTCCTGGGGGAGGACTGAAGCTTTCTTT.

This chain joins TRBV7-2 and TRBJ2-1; D not resolved. From germline, CDR1 is SGHTA and CDR2 FQGNSA. The ends were cut back, 6 bases at V and 0 bases at J, with 6 bases in the middle. The CDR3 contains 13 residues. This CDR3 is CASSDHSYNEQFF. CDR3 coding DNA: TGTGCCAGCAGTGACCACTCCTACAATGAGCAGTTCTTC.

The V and J genes are TRBV6-1 and TRBJ2-7; D may be TRBD1 (5 bases). The germline CDR1 and CDR2 sequences are MNHNS and SASEGT. The length of the CDR3 is 12 residues. Trimming shortened V by 6 bases and J by 5 bases, and 11 bases separated the two germline ends. As DNA, the CDR3 is TGTGCCAGCAGCGGACATGTGAACGAGCAGTACTTC. As protein: CASSGHVNEQYF.

The chain joins TRBV2 to TRBJ1-3; 8 nucleotides match TRBD1. The length of the CDR3 is 15 residues. The germline gives CDR1 SNHLY, CDR2 FYNNEI. The V segment lost 6 bases and the J segment 0 bases; nucleotides outside the gene matches: 4. CDR3 sequence (DNA): TGTGCCAGCAGGCAAACAGGGGGCTCTGGAAACACCATATATTTT. Its translation: CASRQTGGSGNTIYF.

The chain carries TRBV6-6 and TRBJ2-5; 8 positions match TRBD2. Looked up from germline, CDR1 is MNHNY and CDR2 is SVGAGI (reference sequence). J lost 1 base, V lost 2 bases, and 3 bases had no gene match. The CDR3 loop spans 15 amino acids. The CDR3 sequence is CASSYPGTSQETQYF. DNA of the CDR3: TGTGCCAGCAGTTACCCCGGGACTAGCCAAGAGACCCAGTACTTC.

V and J are TRBV5-4 and TRBJ2-2, with D hard to call. Per germline, CDR1 SGHNT and CDR2 YYREEE (reference sequence). Trimming stripped 0 bases from V and 0 bases from J, with 6 bases between. The CDR3 is 15 amino acids. The CDR3 loop reads CASSLGSANTGELFF. The CDR3 nucleotides are TGTGCCAGCAGCTTGGGGTCTGCGAACACCGGGGAGCTGTTTTTT.

This chain joins TRBV1 and TRBJ2-1; TRBD2, the D gene given by the table, was not confirmed from the DNA. TRBV1 is termed a pseudogene. The CDR3 is 16 amino acids. The CDR3 sequence is CTSSQETGLAACVQFF. CDR3 nucleotide sequence: TGCACCAGCAGCCAAGAGACCGGACTAGCCGCGTGCGTGCAGTTCTTC.

This clone was found a few times. The chain links TRBV19 to TRBJ1-5; 7 bases fit TRBD1. CDR3 size: 14 residues. Germline CDR1 LNHDA, CDR2 SQIVND (reference sequence). The trim removed 11 bases at V and 0 bases at J, leaving 7 bases unmatched. The CDR3 DNA sequence: TGTGCCGGCAGAGACAGGGATAGCAATCAGCCCCAGCATTTT. Translating gives CAGRDRDSNQPQHF.

The chain carries TRBV4-2 and TRBJ1-6; D perhaps matches TRBD1 (6 bases). The CDR3 covers 13 residues. The V and J ends lost 4 bases and 8 bases respectively, with 9 bases between them. Germline V lookup: CDR1 LGHNA, CDR2 YNFKEQ. CDR3 region: CASSLAGDSPLHF. As DNA, the CDR3 is TGTGCCAGCAGCCTAGCAGGGGATTCACCCCTCCACTTT.

The V and J genes are TRBV7-2 and TRBJ1-4; 8 nucleotides align to TRBD1. Germline V gene data show CDR1 as SGHTA and CDR2 as FQGNSA. CDR3 length: 14 amino acids. J gave up 8 bases and V 4 bases, and 6 bases lay outside the gene matches. CDR3 protein: CASSSRTGSEKLFF. Here the CDR3 DNA reads TGTGCCAGCAGCTCCAGGACAGGGAGCGAAAAACTGTTTTTT. Drawing the rest from reference TRBV7-2 and TRBJ1-4, the complete variable domain is GAGVSQSPSNKVTEKGKDVELRCDPISGHTALYWYRQSLGQGLEFLIYFQGNSAPDKSGLPSDRFSAERTGGSVSTLTIQRTQQEDSAVYLCASSSRTGSEKLFFGSGTQLSVL.

The chain joins TRBV5-6 to TRBJ1-1; 7 nucleotides line up with TRBD1. Germline CDR1 and CDR2: SGHDT and YYEEEE. V shed 2 bases and J 4 bases; nucleotides not matched to a gene: 14. The CDR3 is 17 amino acids. The CDR3 sequence: CASSFLLYTGVGTEAFF. The CDR3 DNA is TGTGCCAGCAGCTTCCTTTTATATACAGGGGTGGGCACTGAAGCTTTCTTT.

The chain recombines TRBV5-4 with TRBJ2-2, with TRBD1 matching 11 bases. CDR3 length: 15 amino acids. The J segment lost 6 bases and the V segment lost 3 bases, leaving 4 bases of the junction unmatched. Per germline, CDR1 SGHNT and CDR2 YYREEE (reference sequence). The CDR3 region has the DNA TGTGCCAGCAGCTCACCGGGACAGGGGGCCGGGGAGCTGTTTTTT. This gives the protein CASSSPGQGAGELFF.

The chain joins TRBV28 to TRBJ2-3; 7 bases fit TRBD2. This CDR3 comprises 14 residues. Trimming at V came to 7 bases and at J to 7 bases, leaving 11 bases not matched to a gene. Germline V gives CDR1 MDHEN, CDR2 SYDVKM. CDR3 protein: CASTAGDLLNTQYF. CDR3 bases: TGTGCCAGCACGGCGGGGGACCTTCTAAATACGCAGTATTTT.

This clone has just one count. This chain uses TRBV5-6 with TRBJ2-3, with D possibly TRBD1 on 6 matching bases. This CDR3 comprises 15 residues. Germline CDR1 reads SGHDT; CDR2 reads YYEEEE. V was trimmed by 3 bases and J by 2 bases, leaving 13 bases between them. CDR3 DNA: TGTGCCAGCAGCTCTACAGGGCGAACCACAGATACGCAGTATTTT. Residues: CASSSTGRTTDTQYF.

The chain combines TRBV19 with TRBJ2-7; perhaps TRBD1 as D (6 bases). V gave up 3 bases and J gave up 0 bases, with 12 bases separating them. The CDR3 runs to 15 residues. Looked up from germline, CDR1 is LNHDA and CDR2 is SQIVND (reference sequence). CDR3 in DNA: TGTGCCAGTAGTATGGCCCTACAGGGCTCCTACGAGCAGTACTTC. It yields the protein CASSMALQGSYEQYF.

CDR3 DNA: TGTGCCAGCAGCCTAAGGACTAGCGGAGCCAAAAACATTCAGTACTTC. Residues: CASSLRTSGAKNIQYF. V and J are TRBV7-2 and TRBJ2-4; the match to TRBD2 covers 10 bases. Trimming removed 5 bases from V and 0 bases from J; junction bases left unmatched: 4. Germline loops: CDR1 SGHTA, CDR2 FQGNSA. This CDR3 region has 16 residues.